This T cell receptor beta chain was recorded in a study of T-cell reconstitution after alpha-beta-depleted transplantation in children. Study outcomes and limitations: Where some patients showed high TCRbeta diversity at day 60, it came from recipient T cells and thymic progenitors that had survived.

Unique molecular identifiers were used in preparing the TCRbeta library. Via MiXCR, TCRdb re-called the PCR reads, giving one row per CDR3 protein. The sample holds more than 400,000 distinct CDR3 sequences, over 10% seen once. V was pared by 5 bases and J by 4 bases, with 15 bases between. Germline lookup yields CDR1 MNHEY and CDR2 SVGAGI. CDR3 length: 15 residues. This clonotype was seen only a few times. Its antigen is still unknown. This clonotype was sampled from a female patient aged 2-9 years who had a stem cell transplant for aplastic anemia, so the T cells may come from the graft donor. The sample here was PBMCs, mostly from graft donor cells, taken 180 days after TCRalphabeta/CD19-depleted stem cell transplant. V gene TRBV6-5 combines with J gene TRBJ2-1, with D hard to call. The CDR3 DNA is TGTGCCAGCAGTCACGGGCAATTCCGTTACAATGAGCAGTTCTTC. Its protein is CASSHGQFRYNEQFF.